Given below is one T cell receptor beta chain in context. The length of the CDR3 is 14 residues. Germline V gene data show CDR1 as SGHTA and CDR2 as FQGTGA. Between the trimmed V and J ends, which lost 2 bases and 5 bases, there was a span of 12 bases. The table came from immunoSEQ multiplex PCR; TCRdb's copy has only in-frame clones and leaves some out. The table includes about 70,000 clones, about 94% detected once. This sample is part of a study of OX40 agonist ivuxolimab in advanced cancers. Overall study: Treatment of patients was with ivuxolimab, an agonistic anti-OX40 (CD134) antibody.

The chain uses TRBV7-3 and TRBJ1-1, with a weak D call TRBD1 (6 bases). This TCR came from an adult with an advanced solid tumor such as melanoma, head and neck, liver or kidney cancer. The sequencing here drew on CD4+ or CD8+ T cells sorted from blood, taken in a trial of the OX40 agonist ivuxolimab. CDR3 nucleotide sequence: TGTGCCAGCAGCTTAGTAGGAGGGGGGACTGAAGCTTTCTTT. This encodes CASSLVGGGTEAFF.